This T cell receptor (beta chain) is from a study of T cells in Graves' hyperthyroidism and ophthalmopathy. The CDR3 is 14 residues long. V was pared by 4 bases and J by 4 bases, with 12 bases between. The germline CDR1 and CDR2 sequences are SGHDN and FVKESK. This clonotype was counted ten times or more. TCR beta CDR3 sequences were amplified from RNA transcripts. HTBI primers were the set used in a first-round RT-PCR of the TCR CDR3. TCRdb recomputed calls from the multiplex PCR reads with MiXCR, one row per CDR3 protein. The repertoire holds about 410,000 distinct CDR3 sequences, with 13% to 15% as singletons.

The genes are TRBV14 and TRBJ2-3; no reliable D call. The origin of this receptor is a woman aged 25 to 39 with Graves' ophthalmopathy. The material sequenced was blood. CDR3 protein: CASSLPARSDTQYF. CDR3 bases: TGTGCCAGCAGCCTCCCGGCTAGATCAGATACGCAGTATTTT.